This entry lists 9 T cell receptor beta chains sequenced from one sample in a study of shared clonotypes between healthy human individuals. The table came from immunoSEQ multiplex PCR; TCRdb's copy has only in-frame clones and leaves some out. This table has about 1.5 million clones, approximately 98% appearing once. Sequencing was performed on naive CD4+ T cells sorted from blood. The subset denotes: CD45RA+ positively selected. The receptor source for this set is a man younger than 45 in good health.

This chain links TRBV19 with TRBJ2-7, with 10 positions matching TRBD1. The length of the CDR3 is 16 residues. The germline CDR1 and CDR2 sequences are LNHDA and SQIVND (reference sequence). V dropped 5 bases and J dropped 6; count of bases not matched to a gene: 13. CDR3 DNA: TGTGCCAGTAGTCTCCCTAGAGGGACAGGGGTCGCCGAGCAGTACTTC. This translates into CASSLPRGTGVAEQYF.

This clone was detected only once. The chain joins TRBV5-1 to TRBJ2-7; TRBD2 matches 9 bases. The CDR3 length is 16 residues. CDR1 and CDR2 (germline): SGHRS, YFSETQ. Losses at the gene ends were 5 bases for V and 3 bases for J; bases not matched to a gene: 12. The CDR3 DNA follows: TGCGCCAGCAGTGGAACCCTAGCGGGAAAGGGCTACGAGCAGTACTTC. As protein: CASSGTLAGKGYEQYF.

The V and J genes are TRBV5-1 and TRBJ2-7, with D tentatively TRBD1 (6 bases). The CDR3 spans 14 residues. Germline-derived CDR1 and CDR2 are SGHRS and YFSETQ. Trimming removed 4 bases at V and 0 bases at J, with 11 bases between. Written as DNA, the CDR3 is TGCGCCAGCAGCGTGGGACATAGCTCCTACGAGCAGTACTTC. It encodes CASSVGHSSYEQYF.

This chain joins TRBV5-6 and TRBJ1-5; TRBD1 matches 11 bases. With 3 bases clipped from V and 3 bases from J, the junction kept 8 bases outside the gene matches. Germline V CDR1 and CDR2: SGHDT, YYEEEE. This CDR3 has 17 amino acids. CDR3 nucleotides: TGTGCCAGCAGCTCGGTAGGGGACAGGGGGTACAATCAGCCCCAGCATTTT. Protein product: CASSSVGDRGYNQPQHF.

The rearrangement uses TRBV27 and TRBJ2-3, with D possibly TRBD2 on 5 matching bases. The CDR3 contains 17 residues. Germline CDR1 is MNHEY and CDR2 is SMNVEV (reference sequence). V was trimmed by 2 bases and J by 0 bases, leaving 15 bases between them. CDR3 coding DNA: TGTGCCAGCAGTTTAAGTATCTCCAGGAGGAGCACAGATACGCAGTATTTT. Its protein product is CASSLSISRRSTDTQYF.

The chain uses TRBV7-8 and TRBJ2-7, with a possible D match to TRBD2 (7 bases). The CDR3 spans 16 residues. The germline V gene encodes CDR1 SGHVS and CDR2 FQNEAQ. V lost 5 bases and J 0 bases, leaving 17 bases between the germline ends. The chain's CDR3 is CASSLRGAGYSYEQYF. CDR3 bases: TGTGCCAGCAGCCTCCGGGGGGCGGGCTACTCCTACGAGCAGTACTTC.

This chain connects TRBV7-2 to TRBJ1-5; tentative D call: TRBD1 (6 bases). This CDR3 has 13 amino acids. Trimming removed 7 bases at V and 8 bases at J, with 15 bases between. Germline V gene data show CDR1 as SGHTA and CDR2 as FQGNSA. The CDR3 sequence is CASKGQLLEPQHF. DNA for the CDR3: TGTGCCAGCAAAGGACAGCTGCTGGAGCCCCAGCATTTT.

The genes are TRBV19 and TRBJ1-1; tentatively, D is TRBD1 (5 bases). V dropped 0 bases and J dropped 1 base, with 9 bases sitting between them. The CDR3 is 15 residues long. CDR1 is LNHDA and CDR2 is SQIVND in the germline V gene (reference sequence). Here the CDR3 reads CASSIDGQGNTEAFF. The CDR3 DNA reads TGTGCCAGTAGTATAGATGGGCAGGGGAACACTGAAGCTTTCTTT.

CDR3 nucleotide sequence: TGTGCCAGCAGCCAACACTGCGAGCAGTTCTTC. It yields the protein CASSQHCEQFF. The V and J genes are TRBV7-3 and TRBJ2-1; D is uncertain. V gave up 5 bases and J gave up 10 bases, with 9 bases separating them. CDR1 is SGHTA, CDR2 FQGTGA, per germline. The CDR3 is made up of 11 amino acids.